Sequencing of this TCR beta chain was carried out in a study of blood T cell repertoires in COVID-19. As for the study in general: The study drew acute and convalescent COVID-19 samples from the United States, Italy and Spain. In each case, the material was cDNA or gDNA derived from T cells, B-cell-depleted T cells, or PBMCs.

The CDR3 is 14 residues long. In the source study's methods: Quantification of nucleated cells was approximated via reference gene primer amplification. Using immunoSEQ multiplex PCR, the repertoire was profiled, and TCRdb retains in-frame clones only, with some absent. The V and J calls and clone size were taken over from that table, and D and trimming were inferred from the DNA. The top ten hold 30% to 45% of the sample, which has more than 95,000 clones, approximately 81% seen once. This sequence joins TRBV21-1 and TRBJ2-7; no DNA check was done on the table's D call, TRBD1. TRBV21-1 is given as a pseudogene. The origin of this receptor is a man aged 35-49 years with active or convalescent COVID-19. Sequenced sample: peripheral blood. CDR3 region: CASRPDRSSYEQYF. The CDR3, as DNA: TGTGCCAGCAGACCTGACAGGTCATCCTACGAGCAGTACTTC.